One sample yielded the 7 T cell receptor beta chains listed below, sequenced in a study of OX40 agonist ivuxolimab in advanced cancers. Generated by immunoSEQ multiplex PCR, the TCRdb table keeps only in-frame clones and is missing some. This sample yields around 60,000 clones, of which 80% to 90% are seen a single time; less than 2.5% belongs to the top ten. This material consisted of CD4+ or CD8+ T cells sorted from blood, taken in a trial of the OX40 agonist ivuxolimab. The receptors come from an adult with an advanced solid tumor such as melanoma, head and neck, liver or kidney cancer.

The sample holds one count of this clone. The J gene is TRBJ1-6, the V gene TRBV30; TRBD1 is a possible D gene (5 bases). Germline V gene data show CDR1 as GTSNPN and CDR2 as SVGIG (reference sequence). CDR3 length: 13 amino acids. V was trimmed by 2 bases and J by 12 bases, leaving 14 bases between them. CDR3: CAWSSGGWEPLHF. The CDR3, as DNA: TGTGCCTGGAGTAGTGGGGGTTGGGAACCCCTCCACTTT.

The rearrangement joins TRBV27 to TRBJ2-1; D could derive from TRBD1 or TRBD2 (5 bases each). Germline V gene data show CDR1 as MNHEY and CDR2 as SMNVEV (reference sequence). Trimming removed 1 base from V and 0 bases from J, with 13 bases in between. There are 17 residues in the CDR3. CDR3 loop: CASSLLSGTDSYNEQFF. CDR3 in DNA: TGTGCCAGCAGTTTATTATCGGGGACCGACTCCTACAATGAGCAGTTCTTC.

This rearrangement joins TRBV9 to TRBJ1-5, with D maybe TRBD1 (5 bases). Germline assignment: CDR1 SGDLS and CDR2 YYNGEE. The CDR3 length is 15 residues. The V gene lost 6 bases and the J gene lost 7 bases, with 20 bases spanning the gap. The CDR3 is CASNEEGWADQPQHF. The DNA for the CDR3 is TGTGCCAGCAACGAGGAGGGGTGGGCGGACCAGCCCCAGCATTTT.

The chain links TRBV27 to TRBJ2-3; 7 nucleotides align to TRBD1. In germline, CDR1 is MNHEY, CDR2 SMNVEV (reference sequence). This CDR3 spans 16 amino acids. V lost 5 bases to trimming and J lost 1 base; unmatched junction nucleotides: 9. The CDR3 protein is CASSADRVLRTDTQYF. The CDR3 DNA reads as TGTGCCAGCAGTGCCGACAGGGTCCTCCGCACAGATACGCAGTATTTT.

The rearrangement joins TRBV6-6 to TRBJ1-1, with D possibly TRBD1 on 6 matching bases. CDR1 is MNHNY and CDR2 is SVGAGI in the germline V gene (reference sequence). CDR3 length equals 15 residues. With 2 bases removed from V and 0 bases from J, the gap between germline ends came to 10 bases. In DNA form, the CDR3 reads TGTGCCAGCAGTTACCGGACAGCCATGAACACTGAAGCTTTCTTT. Translating gives CASSYRTAMNTEAFF.

V gene TRBV7-5 combines with J gene TRBJ2-1; the table's D call, TRBD2, has no DNA check behind it. TRBV7-5 is designated a pseudogene. The length of the CDR3 is 16 residues. CDR3 sequence: CARSTDYPSSYNEQFF. DNA of the CDR3: TGTGCCAGAAGCACGGACTATCCAAGCTCCTACAATGAGCAGTTCTTC.

This chain uses TRBV18 with TRBJ2-7, with 8 bases identical to TRBD2. Unmatched junction bases numbered 9, after V lost 3 bases and J lost 2 bases. The germline gives CDR1 KGHSH, CDR2 LQKENI. This CDR3 has 16 residues. The CDR3 is CASSPPRAGGTYEQYF. The CDR3, as DNA: TGTGCCAGCTCACCCCCGCGGGCGGGAGGTACCTACGAGCAGTACTTC.